A single T cell receptor beta chain is shown here with its context. This sample was included in a study of blood T cells in healthy people across ages. The CDR3 sequence is 15 residues long. The V gene lost 1 base and the J gene lost 4 bases, with 17 bases spanning the gap. Germline CDR1 reads DFQATT; CDR2 reads SNEGSKA (reference sequence). A sample-barcoded 5' primer and a J-beta primer mix were used in a second PCR of roughly 6 to 11 cycles. TCRdb recomputed calls from the 5' RACE reads with MiXCR, one row per CDR3 protein. In the table there are a few hundred thousand distinct CDR3 sequences, roughly a quarter of which are singletons.

The receptor's source is a woman between 65 and 79 years old in good health. Sequenced sample: blood. The chain links TRBV20-1 to TRBJ2-7; D possibly matches TRBD1 or TRBD2 (5 bases each). CDR3 in amino acids: CSARAPRDVVYEQYF. DNA for the CDR3: TGCAGTGCTAGAGCTCCCCGGGACGTCGTGTACGAGCAGTACTTC.